The present entry profiles one T cell receptor (beta chain) with its context. This clonotype was seen more than once but under ten times. The target of this receptor is not known. No qualities accompany the bases; no much larger clone lies one base away. These data originate in a study of T cell repertoires in cytomegalovirus infection (dated by TCRdb to the late 2010s). About the investigation overall: Donor HLA type was relevant to the analysis, as public TCR beta signatures indicated carriage of CMV infection together with the matching HLA type. Beyond this particular receptor, the publication reports: Cumulative frequency of public TCR beta family members discriminated carriers of CMV infection plus the relevant HLA type in this cohort and an independent 352-donor cohort. The ex vivo response was dominated by HLA-C-restricted CMV-specific TCR beta clonotypes, and the single most frequent clonotype in two of eight donors was supplied by these HLA-C-restricted clonotypes.

For sequencing, an Illumina HiSeq 1500 was employed. TCRdb trimmed the raw reads at Q25, called clones with MiXCR and kept productive beta chains. Rows are unified per CDR3 protein, each entry keeping the most common DNA and genes. The sample includes some 180,000 distinct CDR3 sequences, with roughly a sixth observed a single time. The ten most abundant clones make up under 30% of the sample. The germline V gene sets CDR1 to MNHEY and CDR2 to SVGAGI. The V end loses 6 bases and the J end loses 2 bases, and a stretch of 11 bases separates them. The CDR3 contains 13 residues, cysteine and phenylalanine counted. Only CDR3 DNA remains: 39 bases, in frame from the first base.

This clonotype originated in a human donor in good health (CMV status not recorded). Some clones in this sample may be carry-over from other donors' samples. The sample taken for sequencing was CD8+ T cells from PBMCs. The V and J segments used are TRBV6-5 and TRBJ2-7; the D gene cannot be resolved reliably. The CDR3 reads as follows: CASSTGLTYEQYF. The DNA reads as follows: TGTGCCAGCAGCACCGGGCTGACCTACGAGCAGTACTTC.